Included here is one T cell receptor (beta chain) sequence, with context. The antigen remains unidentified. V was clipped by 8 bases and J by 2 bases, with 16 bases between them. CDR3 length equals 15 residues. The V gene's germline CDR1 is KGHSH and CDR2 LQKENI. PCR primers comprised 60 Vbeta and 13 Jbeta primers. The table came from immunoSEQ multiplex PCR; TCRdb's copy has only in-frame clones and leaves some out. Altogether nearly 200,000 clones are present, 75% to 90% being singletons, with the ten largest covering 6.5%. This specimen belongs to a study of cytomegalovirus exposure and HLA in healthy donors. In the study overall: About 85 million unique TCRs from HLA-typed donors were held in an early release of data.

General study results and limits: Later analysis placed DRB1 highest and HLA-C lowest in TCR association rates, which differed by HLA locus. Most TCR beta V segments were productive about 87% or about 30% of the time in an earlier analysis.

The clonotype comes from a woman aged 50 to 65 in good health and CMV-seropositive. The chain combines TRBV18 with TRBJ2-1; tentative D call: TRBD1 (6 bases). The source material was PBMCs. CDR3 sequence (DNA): TGTGCCAGCGGACCCCCCGGGACAACCTACAATGAGCAGTTCTTC. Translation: CASGPPGTTYNEQFF.